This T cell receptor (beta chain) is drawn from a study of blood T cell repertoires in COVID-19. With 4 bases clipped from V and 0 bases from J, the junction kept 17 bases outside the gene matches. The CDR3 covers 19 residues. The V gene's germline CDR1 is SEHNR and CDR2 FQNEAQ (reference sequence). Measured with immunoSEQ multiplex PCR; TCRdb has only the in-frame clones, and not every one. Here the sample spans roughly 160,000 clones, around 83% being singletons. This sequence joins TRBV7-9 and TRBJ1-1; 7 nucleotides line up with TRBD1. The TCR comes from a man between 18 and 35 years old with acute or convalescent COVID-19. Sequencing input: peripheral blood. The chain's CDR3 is CASSSRRRDSSFMNTEAFF. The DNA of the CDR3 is TGTGCCAGCAGCTCCCGGAGGCGGGACAGTAGTTTCATGAACACTGAAGCTTTCTTT.